This section outlines one T cell receptor (beta chain) sequence together with its context. As yet, its antigen is unknown. The study sampled nominally healthy donors, though unrecorded immune exposures were likely. The data belong to a study of cytomegalovirus exposure and HLA in healthy donors. General study points: Common viral pathogens seemed to be connected with several of the most significant clusters, according to a later analysis.

The CDR3 extends over 12 amino acids. Trimming removed 6 bases from V and 3 bases from J, with 8 bases in between. CDR1 is SGHTA, CDR2 FQGNSA, per germline. PCR involved 60 Vbeta and 13 Jbeta primers. The method was immunoSEQ multiplex PCR; TCRdb's version includes in-frame clones alone and lacks a portion of them. Its table lists some 200,000 clones. The V call is TRBV7-2, the J call TRBJ1-1; tentatively, D is TRBD1 (6 bases). The origin of this receptor is a boy aged 5-17 years in good health and CMV-seronegative. The specimen was PBMCs. CDR3 nucleotide sequence: TGTGCCAGCAGTGGGGGCTACACTGAAGCTTTCTTT. Translating it yields CASSGGYTEAFF.